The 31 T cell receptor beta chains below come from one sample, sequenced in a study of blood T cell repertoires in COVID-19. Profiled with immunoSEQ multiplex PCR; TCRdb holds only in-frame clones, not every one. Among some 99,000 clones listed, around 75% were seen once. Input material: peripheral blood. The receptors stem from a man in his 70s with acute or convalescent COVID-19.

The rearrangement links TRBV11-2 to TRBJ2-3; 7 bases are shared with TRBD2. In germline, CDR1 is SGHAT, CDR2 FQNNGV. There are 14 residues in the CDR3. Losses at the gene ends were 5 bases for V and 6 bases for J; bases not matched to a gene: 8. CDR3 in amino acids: CASSTLALEDTQYF. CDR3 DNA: TGTGCCAGCAGCACACTAGCGTTGGAGGATACGCAGTATTTT. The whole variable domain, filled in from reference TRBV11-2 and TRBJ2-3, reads EAGVAQSPRYKIIEKRQSVAFWCNPISGHATLYWYQQILGQGPKLLIQFQNNGVVDDSQLPKDRFSAERLKGVDSTLKIQPAKLEDSAVYLCASSTLALEDTQYFGPGTRLTVL.

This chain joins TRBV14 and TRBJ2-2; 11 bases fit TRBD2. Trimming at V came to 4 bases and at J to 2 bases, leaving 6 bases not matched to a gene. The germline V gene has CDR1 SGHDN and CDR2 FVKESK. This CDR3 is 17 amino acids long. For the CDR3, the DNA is TGTGCCAGCAGCCGACCGGGACTAGCGGCAAACACCGGGGAGCTGTTTTTT. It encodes CASSRPGLAANTGELFF. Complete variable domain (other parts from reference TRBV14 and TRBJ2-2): EAGVTQFPSHSVIEKGQTVTLRCDPISGHDNLYWYRRVMGKEIKFLLHFVKESKQDESGMPNNRFLAERTGGTYSTLKVQPAELEDSGVYFCASSRPGLAANTGELFFGEGSRLTVL.

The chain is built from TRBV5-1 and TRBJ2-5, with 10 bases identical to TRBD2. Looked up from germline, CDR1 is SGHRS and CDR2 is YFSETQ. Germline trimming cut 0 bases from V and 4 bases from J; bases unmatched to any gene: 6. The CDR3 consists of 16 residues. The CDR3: CASSLEASGSGETQYF. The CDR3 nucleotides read TGCGCCAGCAGCTTGGAGGCTAGCGGGAGCGGAGAGACCCAGTACTTC.

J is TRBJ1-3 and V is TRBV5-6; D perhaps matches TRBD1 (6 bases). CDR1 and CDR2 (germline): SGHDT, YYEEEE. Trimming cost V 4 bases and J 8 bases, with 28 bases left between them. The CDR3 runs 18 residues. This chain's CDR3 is CASSPAGGQRTVADTIYF. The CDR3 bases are TGTGCCAGCAGCCCAGCAGGAGGACAGAGAACAGTCGCAGACACCATATATTTT.

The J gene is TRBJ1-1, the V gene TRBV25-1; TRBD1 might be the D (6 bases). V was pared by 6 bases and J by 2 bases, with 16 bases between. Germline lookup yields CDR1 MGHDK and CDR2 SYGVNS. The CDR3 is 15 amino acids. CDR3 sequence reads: CASSEPGQGNTEAFF. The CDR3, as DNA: TGTGCCAGCAGCGAACCGGGACAAGGAAACACTGAAGCTTTCTTT. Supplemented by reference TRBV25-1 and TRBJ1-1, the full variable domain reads EADIYQTPRYLVIGTGKKITLECSQTMGHDKMYWYQQDPGMELHLIHYSYGVNSTEKGDLSSESTVSRIRTEHFPLTLESARPSHTSQYLCASSEPGQGNTEAFFGQGTRLTVV.

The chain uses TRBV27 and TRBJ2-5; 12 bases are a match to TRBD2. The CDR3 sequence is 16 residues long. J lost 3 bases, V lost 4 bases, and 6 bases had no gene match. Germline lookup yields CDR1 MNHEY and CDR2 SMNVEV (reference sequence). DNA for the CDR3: TGTGCCAGCAGTTCCAGGACTAGCGGGATTGAAGAGACCCAGTACTTC. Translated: CASSSRTSGIEETQYF.

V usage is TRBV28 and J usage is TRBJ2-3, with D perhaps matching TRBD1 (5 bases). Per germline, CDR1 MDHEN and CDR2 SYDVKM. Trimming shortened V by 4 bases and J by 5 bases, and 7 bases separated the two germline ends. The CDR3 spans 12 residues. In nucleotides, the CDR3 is TGTGCCAGCAGTTCGACAGAAGATACGCAGTATTTT. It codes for CASSSTEDTQYF.

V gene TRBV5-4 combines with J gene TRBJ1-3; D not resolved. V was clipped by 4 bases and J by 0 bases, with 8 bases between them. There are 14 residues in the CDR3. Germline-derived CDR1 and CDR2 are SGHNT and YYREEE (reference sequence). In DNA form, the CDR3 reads TGTGCCAGCAGCCGGACTGACTCTGGAAACACCATATATTTT. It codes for CASSRTDSGNTIYF. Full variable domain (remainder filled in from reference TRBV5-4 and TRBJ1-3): ETGVTQSPTHLIKTRGQQVTLRCSSQSGHNTVSWYQQALGQGPQFIFQYYREEENGRGNFPPRFSGLQFPNYSSELNVNALELDDSALYLCASSRTDSGNTIYFGEGSWLTVV.

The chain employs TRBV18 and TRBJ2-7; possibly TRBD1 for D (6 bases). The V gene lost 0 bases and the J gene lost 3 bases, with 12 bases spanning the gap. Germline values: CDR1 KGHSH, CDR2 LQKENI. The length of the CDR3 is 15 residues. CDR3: CASSPPGQGIYEQYF. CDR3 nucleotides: TGTGCCAGCTCACCACCGGGGCAGGGGATCTACGAGCAGTACTTC.

As DNA, the CDR3 is TGTGCCAGCAGCTTAGCCCCTTCGGGTGGGAGCGGGGATACGCAGTATTTT. This gives the protein CASSLAPSGGSGDTQYF. The rearrangement links TRBV7-6 to TRBJ2-3; TRBD2 might be the D (6 bases). V was shortened by 0 bases and J by 6 bases, with 19 bases between the two germline ends. This CDR3 has 17 residues. The germline V gene has CDR1 SGHVS and CDR2 FNYEAQ. The full variable domain, with the rest looked up from reference TRBV7-6 and TRBJ2-3, is GAGVSQSPRYKVTKRGQDVALRCDPISGHVSLYWYRQALGQGPEFLTYFNYEAQQDKSGLPNDRFSAERPEGSISTLTIQRTEQRDSAMYRCASSLAPSGGSGDTQYFGPGTRLTVL.

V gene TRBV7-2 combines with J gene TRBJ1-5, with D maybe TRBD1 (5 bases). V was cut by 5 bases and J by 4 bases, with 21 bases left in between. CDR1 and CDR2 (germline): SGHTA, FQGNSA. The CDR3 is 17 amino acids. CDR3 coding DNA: TGTGCCAGCAGCGTTAGTCCCTTCCGCAGGGCTAATCAGCCCCAGCATTTT. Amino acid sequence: CASSVSPFRRANQPQHF.

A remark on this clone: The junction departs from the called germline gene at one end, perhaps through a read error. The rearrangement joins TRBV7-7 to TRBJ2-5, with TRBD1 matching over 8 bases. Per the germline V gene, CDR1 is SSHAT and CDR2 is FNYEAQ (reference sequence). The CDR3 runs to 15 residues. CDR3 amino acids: CASSPFGQGRETQYF. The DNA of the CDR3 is TGTGCTAGCAGCCCGTTCGGACAGGGACGAGAGACCCAGTACTTC.

Here the CDR3 DNA reads TGTGCCAGCAGCTCGCGGGATAGCGGAAACTTCTACGAGCAGTACTTC. Amino acid sequence: CASSSRDSGNFYEQYF. The chain uses TRBV11-2 and TRBJ2-7, with D maybe TRBD2 (6 bases). CDR3 length: 16 residues. Germline CDR1 SGHAT, CDR2 FQNNGV. The V end was cut by 4 bases, the J end by 3 bases, with 19 bases between.

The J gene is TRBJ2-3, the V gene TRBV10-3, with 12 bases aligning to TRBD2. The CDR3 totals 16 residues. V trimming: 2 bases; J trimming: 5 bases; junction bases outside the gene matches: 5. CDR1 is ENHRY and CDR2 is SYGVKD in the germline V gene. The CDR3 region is CAISEGLAGGKDTQYF. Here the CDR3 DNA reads TGTGCCATCAGTGAGGGGCTAGCGGGAGGGAAAGATACGCAGTATTTT.

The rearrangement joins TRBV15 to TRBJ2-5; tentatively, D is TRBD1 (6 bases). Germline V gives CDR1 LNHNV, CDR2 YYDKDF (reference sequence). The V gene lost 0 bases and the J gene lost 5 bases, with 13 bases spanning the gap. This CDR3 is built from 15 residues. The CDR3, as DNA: TGTGCCACCAGCAGAGATGTACAGGGTGGCGAGACCCAGTACTTC. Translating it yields CATSRDVQGGETQYF.

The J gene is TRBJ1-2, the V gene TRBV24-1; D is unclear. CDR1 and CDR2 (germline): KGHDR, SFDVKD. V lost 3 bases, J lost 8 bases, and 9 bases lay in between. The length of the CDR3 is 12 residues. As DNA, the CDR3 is TGTGCCACCAGTGATGGAGTTGTAGGCTACACCTTC. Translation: CATSDGVVGYTF.

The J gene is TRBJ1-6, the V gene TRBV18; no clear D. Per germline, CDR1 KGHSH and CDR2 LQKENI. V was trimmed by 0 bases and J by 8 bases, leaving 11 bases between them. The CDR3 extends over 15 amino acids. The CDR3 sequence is CASSPPGRSDSPLHF. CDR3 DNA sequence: TGTGCCAGCTCACCACCCGGCAGGTCGGATTCACCCCTCCACTTT.

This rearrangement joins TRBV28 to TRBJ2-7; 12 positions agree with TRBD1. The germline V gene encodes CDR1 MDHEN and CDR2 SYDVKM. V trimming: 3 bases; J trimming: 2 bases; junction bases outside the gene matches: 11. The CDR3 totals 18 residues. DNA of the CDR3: TGTGCCAGCAGTTTGGAGGGACAGGGGGCGCGGCGGACCTACGAGCAGTACTTC. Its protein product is CASSLEGQGARRTYEQYF.

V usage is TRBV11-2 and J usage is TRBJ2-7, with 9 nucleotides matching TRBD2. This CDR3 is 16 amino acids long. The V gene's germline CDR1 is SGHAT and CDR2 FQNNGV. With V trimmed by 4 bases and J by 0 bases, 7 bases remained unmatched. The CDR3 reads CASSSYSGSPSYEQYF. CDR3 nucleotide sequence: TGTGCCAGCAGCTCCTATAGCGGGAGTCCCTCCTACGAGCAGTACTTC. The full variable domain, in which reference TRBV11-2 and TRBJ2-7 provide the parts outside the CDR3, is EAGVAQSPRYKIIEKRQSVAFWCNPISGHATLYWYQQILGQGPKLLIQFQNNGVVDDSQLPKDRFSAERLKGVDSTLKIQPAKLEDSAVYLCASSSYSGSPSYEQYFGPGTRLTVT.

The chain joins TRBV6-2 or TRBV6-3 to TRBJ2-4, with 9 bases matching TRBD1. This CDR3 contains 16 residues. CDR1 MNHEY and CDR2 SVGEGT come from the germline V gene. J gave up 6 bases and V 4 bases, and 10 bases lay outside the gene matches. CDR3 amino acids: CASSSHQDRGANIQYF. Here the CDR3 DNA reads TGTGCCAGCAGTTCGCACCAAGACAGGGGGGCAAACATTCAGTACTTC.

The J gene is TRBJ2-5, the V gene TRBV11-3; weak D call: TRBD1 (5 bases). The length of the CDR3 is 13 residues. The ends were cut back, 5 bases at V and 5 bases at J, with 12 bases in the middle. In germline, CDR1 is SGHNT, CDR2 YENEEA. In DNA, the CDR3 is TGTGCCAGCAGCGAGAACTCAGGGGAGACCCAGTACTTC. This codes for CASSENSGETQYF.

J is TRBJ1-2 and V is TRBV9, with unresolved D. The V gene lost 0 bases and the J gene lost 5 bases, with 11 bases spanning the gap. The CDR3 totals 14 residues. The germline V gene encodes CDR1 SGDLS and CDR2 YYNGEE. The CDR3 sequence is CASSVGQANYGYTF. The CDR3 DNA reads TGTGCCAGCAGCGTAGGGCAGGCCAATTATGGCTACACCTTC.

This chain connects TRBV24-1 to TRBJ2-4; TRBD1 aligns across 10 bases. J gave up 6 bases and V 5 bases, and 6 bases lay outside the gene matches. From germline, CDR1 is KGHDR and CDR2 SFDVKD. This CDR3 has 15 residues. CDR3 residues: CATSATGQGRNIQYF. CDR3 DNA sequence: TGTGCCACCAGTGCCACGGGACAGGGGCGAAACATTCAGTACTTC.

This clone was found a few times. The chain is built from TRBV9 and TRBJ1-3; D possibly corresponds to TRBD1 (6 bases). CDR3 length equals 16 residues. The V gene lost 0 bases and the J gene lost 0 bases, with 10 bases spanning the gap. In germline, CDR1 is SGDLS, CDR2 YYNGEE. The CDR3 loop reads CASSVEGVNSGNTIYF. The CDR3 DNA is TGTGCCAGCAGCGTAGAGGGGGTTAACTCTGGAAACACCATATATTTT.

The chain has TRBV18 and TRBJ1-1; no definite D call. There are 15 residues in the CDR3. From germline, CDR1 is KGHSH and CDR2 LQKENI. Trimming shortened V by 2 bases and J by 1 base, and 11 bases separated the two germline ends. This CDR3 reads CASSPNAGGNTEAFF. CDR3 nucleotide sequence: TGTGCCAGCTCACCAAACGCAGGTGGGAACACTGAAGCTTTCTTT.

This CDR3 reads CASRSGRAFSNEQFF. The DNA for the CDR3 is TGTGCCAGCAGGAGCGGGAGGGCCTTTTCCAATGAGCAGTTCTTC. The chain recombines TRBV6-5 with TRBJ2-1, with TRBD2 matching over 10 bases. The CDR3 has 15 residues. V trimming: 6 bases; J trimming: 6 bases; junction bases outside the gene matches: 8. Germline V CDR1 and CDR2: MNHEY, SVGAGI.

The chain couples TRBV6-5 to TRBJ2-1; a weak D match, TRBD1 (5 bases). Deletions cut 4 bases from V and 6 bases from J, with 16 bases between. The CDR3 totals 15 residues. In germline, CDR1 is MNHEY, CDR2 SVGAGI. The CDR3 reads CASSWGQGLTNEQFF. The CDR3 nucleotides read TGTGCCAGCAGTTGGGGCCAGGGTCTAACCAATGAGCAGTTCTTC.

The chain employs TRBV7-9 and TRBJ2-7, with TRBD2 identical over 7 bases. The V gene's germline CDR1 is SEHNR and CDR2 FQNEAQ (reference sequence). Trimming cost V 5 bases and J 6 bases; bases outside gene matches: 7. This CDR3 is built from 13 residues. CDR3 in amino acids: CASSTTSWGEQYF. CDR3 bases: TGTGCCAGCAGCACGACTAGCTGGGGCGAGCAGTACTTC.

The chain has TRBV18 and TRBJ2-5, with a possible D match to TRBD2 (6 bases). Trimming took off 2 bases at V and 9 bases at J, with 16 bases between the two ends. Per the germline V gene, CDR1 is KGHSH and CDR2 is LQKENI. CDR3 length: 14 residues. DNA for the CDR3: TGTGCCAGCTCACCAGGTGGGGGGTCGACGGCCCAGTACTTC. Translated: CASSPGGGSTAQYF.

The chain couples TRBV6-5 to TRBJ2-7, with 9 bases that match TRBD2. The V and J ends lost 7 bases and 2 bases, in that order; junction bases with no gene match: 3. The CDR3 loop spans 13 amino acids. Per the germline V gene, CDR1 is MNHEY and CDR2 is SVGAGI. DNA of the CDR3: TGTGCCAGCACGCCTAGCGGGGCCTACGAGCAGTACTTC. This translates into CASTPSGAYEQYF.

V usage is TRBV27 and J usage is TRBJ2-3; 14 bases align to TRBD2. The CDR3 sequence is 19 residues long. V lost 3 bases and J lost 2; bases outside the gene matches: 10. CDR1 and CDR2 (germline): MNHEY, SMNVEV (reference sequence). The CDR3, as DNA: TGTGCCAGCAGTTTCAGACTAGCGGGAGGGCGTCGGGCCACAGATACGCAGTATTTT. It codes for CASSFRLAGGRRATDTQYF.